These 27 T cell receptor beta chains came from one sample sequenced in a study of regulatory T cells in long-lasting Graves disease. For TCR beta, libraries came from iRepertoire HTBI primers and Arm-PCR of CDR3 regions. One entry per CDR3 protein, called by TCRdb with MiXCR from the multiplex PCR reads. Of approximately 400,000 distinct CDR3 sequences listed, 15% are singletons. Stated time point: newly diagnosed GD, antithyroid drugs for less than 3 months. PBMCs provided the RNA from which the TCR library was made. The source material was peripheral blood mononuclear cells (PBMCs), sampled at new diagnosis, from a patient treated with antithyroid drugs. These receptors all stem from a female donor with Graves disease.

This rearrangement joins TRBV12-3 or TRBV12-4 to TRBJ2-3, with 7 bases fitting TRBD1. The CDR3 extends over 14 amino acids. V dropped 6 bases and J dropped 2; count of bases not matched to a gene: 5. CDR3 bases: TGTGCCAGCAGGACAGGGCAACCCACAGATACGCAGTATTTT. This encodes CASRTGQPTDTQYF.

This clonotype was detected many times. The chain joins TRBV10-3 to TRBJ1-5, with D unclear. The V and J ends lost 0 bases and 1 base respectively, with 7 bases between them. Germline values: CDR1 ENHRY, CDR2 SYGVKD. The CDR3 contains 15 residues. This chain's CDR3 is CAISESRVSNQPQHF. Here the CDR3 DNA reads TGTGCCATCAGTGAGTCAAGGGTAAGCAATCAGCCCCAGCATTTT.

This clonotype was detected a few times. This sequence joins TRBV9 and TRBJ2-7, with 12 bases aligning to TRBD2. Germline-derived CDR1 and CDR2 are SGDLS and YYNGEE. V lost 0 bases, J lost 6 bases, and 7 bases stayed unmatched. The CDR3 totals 16 residues. The CDR3: CASSVDTGLAGTEQYF. DNA of the CDR3: TGTGCCAGCAGCGTAGACACCGGACTAGCGGGGACCGAGCAGTACTTC.

This clonotype appeared a few times. This chain joins TRBV20-1 and TRBJ2-4; no definite D call. The CDR3 consists of 13 residues. Germline CDR1 is DFQATT and CDR2 is SNEGSKA (reference sequence). V was clipped by 6 bases and J by 1 base, with 10 bases between them. In DNA form, the CDR3 reads TGCAGTGCCGGCTCGACGGCCAAAAACATTCAGTACTTC. Its translation: CSAGSTAKNIQYF.

This clonotype was seen at least ten times. The J gene is TRBJ1-6, the V gene TRBV7-9; no definite D call. The CDR3 totals 12 residues. Germline assignment: CDR1 SEHNR and CDR2 FQNEAQ (reference sequence). Trimming shortened V by 6 bases and J by 9 bases, and 9 bases separated the two germline ends. CDR3 DNA sequence: TGTGCCAGCAGTCCCCCTGGTTCACCCCTCCACTTT. Translating gives CASSPPGSPLHF. The full variable domain, rest sourced from reference TRBV7-9 and TRBJ1-6, is DTGVSQNPRHKITKRGQNVTFRCDPISEHNRLYWYRQTLGQGPEFLTYFQNEAQLEKSRLLSDRFSAERPKGSFSTLEIQRTEQGDSAMYLCASSPPGSPLHFGNGTRLTVT.

This clonotype was observed many times. The V and J genes are TRBV4-3 and TRBJ1-5, with D possibly TRBD1 on 6 matching bases. V was pared by 1 base and J by 1 base, with 8 bases between. The CDR3 is 15 residues long. Germline V lookup: CDR1 LGHNA, CDR2 YSLEER. The CDR3 DNA follows: TGCGCCAGCAGCCAAGGGACAGACAGCAATCAGCCCCAGCATTTT. Translation: CASSQGTDSNQPQHF.

Concerning this clonotype itself: A clone one base away is much larger, so this may be a read error. This chain connects TRBV27 to TRBJ2-7; weak D call: TRBD2 (6 bases). This CDR3 has 13 residues. The germline gives CDR1 MNHEY, CDR2 SMNVEV (reference sequence). The CDR3 sequence is CASSSGGTYEQCF. The CDR3 coding sequence is TGTGCCAGCAGTTCCGGGGGTACCTACGAGCAGTGCTTC.

The chain couples TRBV5-6 to TRBJ2-6; D might be TRBD2 (6 bases). Trimming cost V 4 bases and J 3 bases, with 8 bases left between them. Germline values: CDR1 SGHDT, CDR2 YYEEEE. The CDR3 runs to 14 residues. CDR3 in amino acids: CASSGGFGANVLTF. CDR3 coding DNA: TGTGCCAGCAGCGGGGGGTTTGGGGCCAACGTCCTGACTTTC.

This clonotype showed up many times. This chain connects TRBV4-3 to TRBJ2-3; D gene ambiguous. The DNA end favors TRBJ2-7, so the J call may be wrong. Germline V lookup: CDR1 LGHNA, CDR2 YSLEER. The CDR3 contains 17 residues. The CDR3 DNA reads TGCGCCAGCAGCCAAGATCCCCTGTGGCCAGGAACCTACGAGCAGTACTTC. Amino acids: CASSQDPLWPGTYEQYF.

The gene calls are TRBV7-9 and TRBJ2-3; no definite D call. Germline CDR1 is SEHNR and CDR2 is FQNEAQ (reference sequence). The CDR3 length is 14 residues. V dropped 5 bases and J dropped 0 bases, with 9 bases sitting between them. The CDR3 reads CASSVAPSTDTQYF. Here the CDR3 DNA reads TGTGCCAGCAGCGTGGCCCCTAGCACAGATACGCAGTATTTT. Full variable domain (outside the CDR3, taken from reference TRBV7-9 and TRBJ2-3): DTGVSQNPRHKITKRGQNVTFRCDPISEHNRLYWYRQTLGQGPEFLTYFQNEAQLEKSRLLSDRFSAERPKGSFSTLEIQRTEQGDSAMYLCASSVAPSTDTQYFGPGTRLTVL.

The V gene is TRBV24-1, the J gene TRBJ1-5; possibly TRBD1 for D (6 bases). CDR3 length equals 12 residues. The germline V and J ends were trimmed by 9 bases and 2 bases, with 7 bases remaining between them. CDR1 and CDR2 from the germline V gene are KGHDR and SFDVKD. The CDR3 is CATSGGNQPQHF. In DNA form, the CDR3 reads TGTGCCACCTCAGGGGGCAATCAGCCCCAGCATTTT.

This clonotype was seen ten or more times. The V gene is TRBV6-2 or TRBV6-3, the J gene TRBJ1-1; unclear D gene. This CDR3 is 14 amino acids long. Trimming removed 3 bases at V and 1 base at J, with 9 bases between. The V gene's germline CDR1 is MNHEY and CDR2 SVGEGT. CDR3 loop: CASSYSRANTEAFF. Written as DNA, the CDR3 is TGTGCCAGCAGTTATTCCAGAGCGAACACTGAAGCTTTCTTT.

The rearrangement uses TRBV19 and TRBJ1-1, with TRBD1 matching over 9 bases. J was trimmed by 1 base and V by 5 bases; bases with no gene match: 8. Germline V lookup: CDR1 LNHDA, CDR2 SQIVND (reference sequence). The CDR3 contains 16 residues. The CDR3 sequence is CASSPGLQGANTEAFF. The CDR3, as DNA: TGTGCCAGTAGTCCGGGCCTACAGGGGGCGAACACTGAAGCTTTCTTT.

At least ten counts were recorded for this clonotype. The chain uses TRBV7-6 and TRBJ2-1; 8 nucleotides agree with TRBD2. After removal of 7 bases from V and 0 bases from J, the junction contained 17 bases not matched to a gene. The CDR3 extends over 19 amino acids. Germline CDR1 SGHVS, CDR2 FNYEAQ. This CDR3 reads CASTPGGAGVRDSYNEQFF. CDR3 coding DNA: TGTGCCAGCACCCCGGGAGGAGCGGGAGTCCGGGACTCCTACAATGAGCAGTTCTTC. The full variable domain, rest sourced from reference TRBV7-6 and TRBJ2-1, is GAGVSQSPRYKVTKRGQDVALRCDPISGHVSLYWYRQALGQGPEFLTYFNYEAQQDKSGLPNDRFSAERPEGSISTLTIQRTEQRDSAMYRCASTPGGAGVRDSYNEQFFGPGTRLTVL.

This clonotype was counted at least ten times. The chain carries TRBV7-2 and TRBJ2-6; 8 bases are a match to TRBD1. Unmatched junction bases numbered 14, after V lost 4 bases and J lost 0 bases. This CDR3 contains 20 residues. Germline V gives CDR1 SGHTA, CDR2 FQGNSA. The CDR3 DNA sequence: TGTGCCAGCAGCTCAAGGACAGGGAAGTATCGCTTCTCTGGGGCCAACGTCCTGACTTTC. Translated, it gives CASSSRTGKYRFSGANVLTF.

The rearrangement joins TRBV7-9 to TRBJ2-7, with 10 bases identical to TRBD1. The CDR3 has 15 amino acids. CDR1 and CDR2 from the germline V gene are SEHNR and FQNEAQ (reference sequence). V was clipped by 6 bases and J by 3 bases; unmatched bases: 8. CDR3 region: CASSETGTGDYEQYF. The CDR3 DNA follows: TGTGCCAGCAGTGAAACCGGGACAGGGGACTACGAGCAGTACTTC. Supplemented by reference TRBV7-9 and TRBJ2-7, the full variable domain reads DTGVSQNPRHKITKRGQNVTFRCDPISEHNRLYWYRQTLGQGPEFLTYFQNEAQLEKSRLLSDRFSAERPKGSFSTLEIQRTEQGDSAMYLCASSETGTGDYEQYFGPGTRLTVT.

This clonotype was found many times. The rearrangement links TRBV7-2 to TRBJ1-2, with D perhaps TRBD1 (5 bases). This CDR3 has 13 residues. Trimming shortened V by 5 bases and J by 4 bases, and 11 bases separated the two germline ends. Germline CDR1 is SGHTA and CDR2 is FQGNSA. The CDR3 loop is CASSQTAIYGYTF. In DNA form, the CDR3 reads TGTGCCAGCAGCCAGACAGCAATCTATGGCTACACCTTC.

Ten or more counts support this clonotype. The chain is built from TRBV19 and TRBJ1-5, with D unclear. CDR3 length: 13 amino acids. Germline assignment: CDR1 LNHDA and CDR2 SQIVND (reference sequence). Trimming cost V 6 bases and J 2 bases, with 8 bases left between them. The CDR3 DNA is TGTGCCAGTAGCGCGTACGGCAATCAGCCCCAGCATTTT. It yields the protein CASSAYGNQPQHF.

This chain's CDR3 is CASSPNLGGQETQYF. CDR3 sequence (DNA): TGTGCCAGCAGCCCGAATCTGGGTGGACAAGAGACCCAGTACTTC. The chain has TRBV7-8 and TRBJ2-5; D gene unclear. Trimming stripped 5 bases from V and 2 bases from J, with 15 bases between. CDR1 is SGHVS, CDR2 FQNEAQ, per germline. CDR3 length equals 15 residues.

This clonotype has at least ten counts. The genes are TRBV24-1 and TRBJ2-7, with D possibly being TRBD1 (5 bases). There are 14 residues in the CDR3. Trimming shortened V by 3 bases and J by 1 base, and 9 bases separated the two germline ends. Germline-derived CDR1 and CDR2 are KGHDR and SFDVKD. In nucleotides, the CDR3 is TGTGCCACCAGTGATGGGCAGGGTTCCTACGAGCAGTACTTC. Residues: CATSDGQGSYEQYF.

For the CDR3, the DNA is TGTGCCAGCACCTCTCGAGGCCCGACAGGAGCCAAGCGCAACTATGGCTACACCTTC. Translation: CASTSRGPTGAKRNYGYTF. V and J are TRBV12-3 or TRBV12-4 and TRBJ1-2; TRBD1 is a possible D gene (6 bases). CDR3 length: 19 amino acids. The ends were cut back, 7 bases at V and 2 bases at J, with 29 bases in the middle.

V and J are TRBV6-1 and TRBJ1-1; no firm D call. The CDR3 covers 15 residues. Germline V lookup: CDR1 MNHNS, CDR2 SASEGT. Trimming pared 7 bases from V and 7 bases from J, leaving 22 bases between. CDR3 in DNA: TGTGCCAGCACCTCCGTCCGGGGTATCAGAGGTGAAGCTTTCTTT. This codes for CASTSVRGIRGEAFF.

The chain employs TRBV24-1 and TRBJ2-3, with D perhaps matching TRBD1 or TRBD2 (5 bases each). This CDR3 has 15 residues. With 3 bases removed from V and 0 bases from J, the gap between germline ends came to 9 bases. Germline-derived CDR1 and CDR2 are KGHDR and SFDVKD. For the CDR3, the DNA is TGTGCCACCAGTGATCGGGACGCTAGCACAGATACGCAGTATTTT. This gives the protein CATSDRDASTDTQYF.

About this clonotype: A much more abundant neighbour one base away suggests this may be a read error. The chain is built from TRBV13 and TRBJ1-6; a possible D gene is TRBD1 (5 bases). CDR3 length equals 17 residues. Germline V gene data show CDR1 as PRHDT and CDR2 as FYEKMQ (reference sequence). The V end lost 4 bases, the J end lost 1 base, and 14 bases lay between the germline ends. The CDR3 region is CASSSGGRGSYNSPLHF. In nucleotides, the CDR3 is TGTGCCAGCAGCTCAGGCGGCCGGGGGTCCTATAATTCACCCCTCCACTTT.

This clonotype occurred many times. The gene calls are TRBV20-1 and TRBJ1-1; D is unclear. The germline gives CDR1 DFQATT, CDR2 SNEGSKA (reference sequence). The CDR3 is 14 residues long. V lost 7 bases to trimming and J lost 2 bases, with 17 bases between them. For the CDR3, the DNA is TGCAGTGTCTTCGGTGGGTGGACTAACACTGAAGCTTTCTTT. As protein: CSVFGGWTNTEAFF.

This clonotype was seen only a few times. The V call is TRBV29-1, the J call TRBJ1-1, with D unclear. This CDR3 is 12 amino acids long. CDR1 and CDR2 (germline): SQVTM, ANQGSEA. Trimming took 7 bases from V and 3 from J, leaving 12 bases between them. The CDR3 reads CSAESGDTEAFF. DNA of the CDR3: TGCAGCGCTGAGAGTGGGGACACTGAAGCTTTCTTT. Complete variable domain (other parts from reference TRBV29-1 and TRBJ1-1): SAVISQKPSRDICQRGTSLTIQCQVDSQVTMMFWYRQQPGQSLTLIATANQGSEATYESGFVIDKFPISRPNLTFSTLTVSNMSPEDSSIYLCSAESGDTEAFFGQGTRLTVV.

This clonotype was detected only a few times. This sequence may be a read error, since a much larger clone differs from it by one base. This chain joins TRBV2 and TRBJ1-4; D is undetermined. Germline CDR1 SNHLY, CDR2 FYNNEI. This CDR3 region has 14 residues. V was cut by 4 bases and J by 4 bases, with 10 bases left in between. CDR3 residues: CASSGAANNEKLFF. The CDR3 DNA reads as TGTGCCAGCAGTGGAGCGGCCAATAATGAAAAACTGTTTTTT.